These 26 T cell receptor beta chains were sequenced from one sample in a study of CD8+CD57+ T cells in acquired aplastic anemia. Sequencing involved patients with CD8+CD57+ cell expansion previously shown by flow cytometry. Genomic DNA served as template for TCR beta VDJ and CDR3 profiling. MiXCR was run by TCRdb on the reads, yielding one entry per CDR3 protein. The sample holds a few hundred thousand distinct CDR3 sequences, roughly a third seen once. Sequenced sample: sorted CD4+, CD8+, or CD8+CD57+ T cells (not recorded which) from PBMCs. The receptors originated from a human donor with aplastic anemia.

The V call is TRBV7-2, the J call TRBJ1-1, with TRBD1 identical over 7 bases. Germline V gene sequence: CDR1 SGHTA, CDR2 FQGNSA. J gave up 3 bases and V 7 bases, and 5 bases lay outside the gene matches. The CDR3 has 13 amino acids. CDR3 sequence reads: CASTYGQDTEAFF. The CDR3 DNA follows: TGTGCCAGCACTTACGGACAGGACACTGAAGCTTTCTTT.

This chain connects TRBV11-2 to TRBJ2-7; D is unclear. Trimming stripped 0 bases from V and 2 bases from J, with 26 bases between. CDR3 length equals 20 residues. Germline V CDR1 and CDR2: SGHAT, FQNNGV. CDR3 DNA: TGTGCCAGCAGCTTAGATCTCGCACAGCCGCCTGGGCCTCCTACCTACGAGCAGTACTTC. This sequence encodes CASSLDLAQPPGPPTYEQYF.

This clonotype appeared many times. In nucleotides, the CDR3 is TGTGCCAGTAGTCTGACGGTTTCGAGCAATCAGCCCCAGCATTTT. Translating gives CASSLTVSSNQPQHF. V usage is TRBV19 and J usage is TRBJ1-5, with D unresolved. The CDR3 loop spans 15 amino acids. Germline V lookup: CDR1 LNHDA, CDR2 SQIVND (reference sequence). V lost 5 bases to trimming and J lost 1 base, with 12 bases between them.

The table lists this clonotype with many counts. The chain has TRBV12-3 or TRBV12-4 and TRBJ1-6; D unresolved. CDR3 size: 13 residues. Trimming took off 7 bases at V and 6 bases at J, with 10 bases between the two ends. The CDR3 region has the DNA TGTGCCAGCATAGGGTGGGCTAATTCACCCCTCCACTTT. Protein: CASIGWANSPLHF.

This clonotype came up a few times. V and J are TRBV7-8 and TRBJ2-7; D is perhaps TRBD2 (6 bases). V was cut by 0 bases and J by 4 bases, with 13 bases left in between. CDR1 and CDR2 from the germline V gene are SGHVS and FQNEAQ. The CDR3 loop spans 15 amino acids. The CDR3 spells CASSLAGGRLYEQYF. The CDR3 nucleotides read TGTGCCAGCAGCTTAGCCGGGGGACGCTTATACGAGCAGTACTTC.

The CDR3, as DNA: TGTGCCAGCAGCTTAGGGGCTTTGTCAGCCGGAGCTAACTATGGCTACACCTTC. Translated: CASSLGALSAGANYGYTF. The J gene is TRBJ1-2, the V gene TRBV13; unclear D gene. V lost 0 bases to trimming and J lost 0 bases, with 17 bases between them. The CDR3 is 18 amino acids. Per the germline V gene, CDR1 is PRHDT and CDR2 is FYEKMQ (reference sequence). Complete variable domain (other parts from reference TRBV13 and TRBJ1-2): AAGVIQSPRHLIKEKRETATLKCYPIPRHDTVYWYQQGPGQDPQFLISFYEKMQSDKGSIPDRFSAQQFSDYHSELNMSSLELGDSALYFCASSLGALSAGANYGYTFGSGTRLTVV.

This chain links TRBV28 with TRBJ1-2, with 7 bases aligning to TRBD1. V lost 7 bases and J lost 2; bases outside the gene matches: 10. The germline V gene encodes CDR1 MDHEN and CDR2 SYDVKM. The length of the CDR3 is 15 residues. The CDR3 sequence is CASMVVGQPNYGYTF. The DNA of the CDR3 is TGTGCCAGCATGGTCGTGGGACAGCCGAACTATGGCTACACCTTC.

The chain uses TRBV11-3 and TRBJ2-5, with a tentative D call TRBD1 (6 bases). V lost 1 base and J lost 0, with 9 bases in between. Germline lookup yields CDR1 SGHNT and CDR2 YENEEA. CDR3 length equals 15 residues. The CDR3 DNA is TGTGCCAGCAGCTTAGGGGACAAAAACCAAGAGACCCAGTACTTC. Protein product: CASSLGDKNQETQYF.

V gene TRBV30 combines with J gene TRBJ1-5; 7 bases are a match to TRBD1. The CDR3 sequence is 14 residues long. Germline V gene data show CDR1 as GTSNPN and CDR2 as SVGIG (reference sequence). Trimming removed 3 bases from V and 2 bases from J; junction bases left unmatched: 4. This chain's CDR3 is CAWRPTGGNQPQHF. The CDR3 DNA is TGTGCCTGGAGGCCAACAGGGGGCAATCAGCCCCAGCATTTT.

This clonotype occurred many times. This chain connects TRBV6-1 to TRBJ2-7; D gene uncertain. This CDR3 has 12 residues. Trimming stripped 8 bases from V and 7 bases from J, with 15 bases between. CDR1 and CDR2 from the germline V gene are MNHNS and SASEGT. CDR3 residues: CASAYLLGEQYF. The CDR3, as DNA: TGTGCCAGCGCCTACCTTTTGGGTGAGCAGTACTTC.

This clonotype appeared a single time. The chain employs TRBV7-8 and TRBJ2-5; D remains ambiguous. The length of the CDR3 is 14 residues. The germline V and J ends were trimmed by 2 bases and 5 bases, with 12 bases remaining between them. Germline assignment: CDR1 SGHVS and CDR2 FQNEAQ. In DNA form, the CDR3 reads TGTGCCAGCAGCTTATATCAAGCGCGGGAGACCCAGTACTTC. Protein: CASSLYQARETQYF.

This clonotype was recorded a few times. The rearrangement uses TRBV20-1 and TRBJ1-1; D unresolved. The germline V and J ends were trimmed by 6 bases and 1 base, with 12 bases remaining between them. Germline V CDR1 and CDR2: DFQATT, SNEGSKA (reference sequence). CDR3 length: 13 amino acids. The CDR3 region has the DNA TGCAGTGCCCCCGGCGGAGAGAACACTGAAGCTTTCTTT. It translates to CSAPGGENTEAFF.

This clonotype was picked up a small number of times. The chain combines TRBV19 with TRBJ1-3, with 10 bases fitting TRBD1. This CDR3 is 15 amino acids long. Losses at the gene ends were 9 bases for V and 2 bases for J; bases not matched to a gene: 7. CDR1 is LNHDA and CDR2 is SQIVND in the germline V gene (reference sequence). DNA of the CDR3: TGTGCCAGCAAGATTGGGACAGGGGCTGGAAACACCATATATTTT. Translated: CASKIGTGAGNTIYF.

This clonotype turned up a few times. The gene calls are TRBV9 and TRBJ2-1; a possible D gene is TRBD2 (7 bases). Trimming removed 0 bases from V and 0 bases from J, with 13 bases in between. The CDR3 length is 17 residues. CDR1 SGDLS and CDR2 YYNGEE come from the germline V gene. This chain's CDR3 is CASSVGRGQSSYNEQFF. The CDR3 DNA reads TGTGCCAGCAGCGTAGGGCGGGGGCAAAGCTCCTACAATGAGCAGTTCTTC. Based on the CDR3 plus reference TRBV9 and TRBJ2-1, the full variable domain is DSGVTQTPKHLITATGQRVTLRCSPRSGDLSVYWYQQSLDQGLQFLIQYYNGEERAKGNILERFSAQQFPDLHSELNLSSLELGDSALYFCASSVGRGQSSYNEQFFGPGTRLTVL.

This clonotype was observed at least ten times. The genes are TRBV5-1 and TRBJ1-2; weak D call: TRBD1 (6 bases). Germline CDR1 SGHRS, CDR2 YFSETQ. This CDR3 region has 13 residues. V gave up 0 bases and J gave up 4 bases, with 7 bases separating them. The CDR3 sequence is CASSLEGVYGYTF. In nucleotides, the CDR3 is TGCGCCAGCAGCTTGGAGGGGGTCTATGGCTACACCTTC.

This clonotype has a count of ten or more. The CDR3 coding sequence is TGTGCCAGTAGTATTCCTCAGGGGCGAGGCTACACCTTC. Its protein is CASSIPQGRGYTF. The rearrangement links TRBV19 to TRBJ1-2; TRBD1 is a possible D gene (6 bases). The CDR3 extends over 13 amino acids. Germline V gives CDR1 LNHDA, CDR2 SQIVND (reference sequence). V was cut by 3 bases and J by 8 bases, with 13 bases left in between.

This clonotype came up many times. The V gene is TRBV29-1, the J gene TRBJ1-1; D uncertain. Trimming cost V 2 bases and J 4 bases, with 11 bases left between them. The CDR3 length is 13 residues. Per the germline V gene, CDR1 is SQVTM and CDR2 is ANQGSEA. CDR3 sequence: CSVEILEGTEAFF. The CDR3 DNA reads as TGCAGCGTTGAAATTCTGGAGGGCACTGAAGCTTTCTTT. Full variable domain (missing parts from reference TRBV29-1 and TRBJ1-1): SAVISQKPSRDICQRGTSLTIQCQVDSQVTMMFWYRQQPGQSLTLIATANQGSEATYESGFVIDKFPISRPNLTFSTLTVSNMSPEDSSIYLCSVEILEGTEAFFGQGTRLTVV.

On this clonotype itself: A read error may be the cause here, since a much bigger clone is one base away. V gene TRBV20-1 combines with J gene TRBJ2-7, with 8 bases identical to TRBD2. The germline gives CDR1 DFQATT, CDR2 SNEGSKA (reference sequence). The CDR3 contains 14 residues. V gave up 0 bases and J gave up 9 bases; unmatched junction bases: 10. CDR3 residues: CSARDATGAGGQYF. The CDR3 bases are TGCAGTGCTAGAGACGCAACGGGTGCGGGGGGGCAGTACTTC.

Many counts were recorded for this clonotype. This sequence joins TRBV29-1 and TRBJ1-6, with a possible D match to TRBD1 (5 bases). CDR1 is SQVTM and CDR2 is ANQGSEA in the germline V gene. Trimming shortened V by 2 bases and J by 4 bases, and 12 bases separated the two germline ends. The CDR3 runs to 15 residues. Here the CDR3 reads CSVEMLGRYNSPLHF. CDR3 sequence (DNA): TGCAGCGTTGAAATGTTGGGGCGTTATAATTCACCCCTCCACTTT. The entire variable domain, with the rest obtained from reference TRBV29-1 and TRBJ1-6, is as follows: SAVISQKPSRDICQRGTSLTIQCQVDSQVTMMFWYRQQPGQSLTLIATANQGSEATYESGFVIDKFPISRPNLTFSTLTVSNMSPEDSSIYLCSVEMLGRYNSPLHFGNGTRLTVT.

This clonotype appeared a few times. This chain connects TRBV6-5 to TRBJ1-1, with D unclear. CDR3 size: 15 residues. Looked up from germline, CDR1 is MNHEY and CDR2 is SVGAGI. V lost 0 bases and J lost 3, with 11 bases in between. The CDR3 coding sequence is TGTGCCAGCAGTTACTCGCGGTTCGGCGACACTGAAGCTTTCTTT. This encodes CASSYSRFGDTEAFF.

On this clonotype: Since a much larger clone is just one base distant, this may be a read error. CDR3 region: CASGNSGNTVYF. Written as DNA, the CDR3 is TGTGCCAGCGGAAATAGTGGAAACACCGTATATTTT. The J gene is TRBJ1-3, the V gene TRBV7-9; no clear D gene. This CDR3 is built from 12 residues. The germline gives CDR1 SEHNR, CDR2 FQNEAQ (reference sequence).

Points on this clonotype: It may be a read error: a sequence one base away is much more abundant. The rearrangement joins TRBV20-1 to TRBJ1-2; D ambiguous. CDR1 and CDR2 from the germline V gene are DFQATT and SNEGSKA (reference sequence). The germline V and J ends were trimmed by 0 bases and 6 bases, with 20 bases remaining between them. CDR3 length: 16 residues. The CDR3 sequence: CSARDVGRLSDNGYTF. In DNA form, the CDR3 reads TGCAGTGCTAGAGATGTTGGCCGGTTGAGTGACAATGGCTACACCTTC.

The rearrangement links TRBV4-2 to TRBJ2-4; D not certain. Germline V CDR1 and CDR2: LGHNA, YNFKEQ. This CDR3 has 11 residues. V was shortened by 0 bases and J by 14 bases, with 8 bases between the two germline ends. CDR3 residues: CASSQDAAKYF. CDR3 DNA sequence: TGTGCCAGCAGCCAAGACGCGGCAAAGTACTTC.

This clonotype was detected many times. The CDR3 nucleotides read TGCAGTGCTAGATGGGGGGCGACGGACTATTCACCCCTCCACTTT. Its protein product is CSARWGATDYSPLHF. The genes are TRBV20-1 and TRBJ1-6, with D tentatively TRBD1 (6 bases). This CDR3 region has 15 residues. V lost 2 bases, J lost 8 bases, and 16 bases lay in between. Germline-derived CDR1 and CDR2 are DFQATT and SNEGSKA (reference sequence).

In this sample, this clonotype turned up many times. The chain couples TRBV15 to TRBJ1-1, with 7 bases aligning to TRBD1. The V gene's germline CDR1 is LNHNV and CDR2 YYDKDF (reference sequence). The CDR3 totals 15 residues. Unmatched junction bases numbered 4, after V lost 3 bases and J lost 0 bases. CDR3 nucleotide sequence: TGTGCCACCAGCAGTCCGGGACAGCTGAACACTGAAGCTTTCTTT. Translation: CATSSPGQLNTEAFF.

About this clonotype itself: This could be a read error, since a much larger clone is one nucleotide away. Since the CDR3 does not end with the conserved phenylalanine or tryptophan, this likely comes from a read error. This chain uses TRBV5-1 with TRBJ2-7; 7 bases line up with TRBD1. Trimming took 0 bases from V and 2 from J; bases not matched to a gene: 2. The CDR3 totals 14 residues. Per germline, CDR1 SGHRS and CDR2 YFSETQ. This chain's CDR3 is CASSLDRGAYEQYL. DNA of the CDR3: TGCGCCAGCAGCTTGGACAGGGGAGCCTACGAGCAGTACCTC.